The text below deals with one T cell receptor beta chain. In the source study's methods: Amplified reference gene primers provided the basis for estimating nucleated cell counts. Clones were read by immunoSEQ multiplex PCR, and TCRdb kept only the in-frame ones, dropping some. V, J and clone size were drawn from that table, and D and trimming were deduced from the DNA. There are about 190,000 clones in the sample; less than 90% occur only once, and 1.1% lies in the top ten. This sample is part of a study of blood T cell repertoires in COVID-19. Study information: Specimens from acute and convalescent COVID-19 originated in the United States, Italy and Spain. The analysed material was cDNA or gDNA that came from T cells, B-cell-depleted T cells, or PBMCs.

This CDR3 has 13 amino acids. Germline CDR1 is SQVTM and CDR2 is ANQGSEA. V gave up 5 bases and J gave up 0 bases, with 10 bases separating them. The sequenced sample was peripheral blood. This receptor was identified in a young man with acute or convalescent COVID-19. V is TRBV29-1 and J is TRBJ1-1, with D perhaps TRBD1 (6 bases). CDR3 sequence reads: CSVPGVLNTEAFF. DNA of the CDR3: TGCAGCGTTCCAGGGGTTTTGAACACTGAAGCTTTCTTT.